The clone carrying this TCR beta chain was observed at least ten times. The antigen is unknown. The data were taken from a study of identical twins. TCRdb used MiXCR to reprocess the 5' RACE reads, holding one entry per CDR3 protein. This sample has around 100,000 distinct CDR3 sequences, with just under 6% found just once. Germline V gene data show CDR1 as WSHSY and CDR2 as SAAADI. The CDR3 is 15 amino acids. V gave up 3 bases and J gave up 4 bases, with 13 bases separating them. Study conclusions and caveats: Models underpredicted monozygotic twin sharing of out-of-frame TCR alpha.

The sample consisted of memory T cells sorted from blood. V usage is TRBV10-2 and J usage is TRBJ2-1, with D possibly being TRBD2 (5 bases). The receptor was isolated from a woman in her forties or fifties in good health. In nucleotides, the CDR3 is TGCGCCAGCAGTGAAAGGACTGGTGGTTACAATGAGCAGTTCTTC. Translating gives CASSERTGGYNEQFF.